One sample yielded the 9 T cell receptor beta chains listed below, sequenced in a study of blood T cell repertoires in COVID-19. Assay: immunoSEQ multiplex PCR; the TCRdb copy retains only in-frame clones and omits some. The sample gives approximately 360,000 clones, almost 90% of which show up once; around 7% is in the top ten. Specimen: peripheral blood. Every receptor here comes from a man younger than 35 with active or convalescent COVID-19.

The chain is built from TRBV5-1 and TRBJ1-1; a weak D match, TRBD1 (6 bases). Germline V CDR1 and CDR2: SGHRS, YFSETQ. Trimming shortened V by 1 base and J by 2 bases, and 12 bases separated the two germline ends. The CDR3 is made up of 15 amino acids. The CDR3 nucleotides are TGCGCCAGCAGCTTGAATCCGGGACACAACACTGAAGCTTTCTTT. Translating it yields CASSLNPGHNTEAFF.

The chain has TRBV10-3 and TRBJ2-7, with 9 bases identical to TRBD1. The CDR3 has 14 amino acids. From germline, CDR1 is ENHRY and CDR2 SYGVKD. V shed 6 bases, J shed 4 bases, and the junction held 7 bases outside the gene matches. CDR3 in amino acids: CAIRPGQGLYEQYF. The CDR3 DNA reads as TGTGCCATCAGACCGGGACAGGGTTTGTACGAGCAGTACTTC.

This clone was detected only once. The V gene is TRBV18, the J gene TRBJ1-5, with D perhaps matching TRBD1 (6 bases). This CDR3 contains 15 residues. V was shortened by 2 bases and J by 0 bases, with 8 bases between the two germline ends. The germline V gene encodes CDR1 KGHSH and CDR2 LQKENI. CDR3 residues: CASSPTGISNQPQHF. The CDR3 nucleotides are TGTGCCAGCTCACCAACAGGGATTAGCAATCAGCCCCAGCATTTT.

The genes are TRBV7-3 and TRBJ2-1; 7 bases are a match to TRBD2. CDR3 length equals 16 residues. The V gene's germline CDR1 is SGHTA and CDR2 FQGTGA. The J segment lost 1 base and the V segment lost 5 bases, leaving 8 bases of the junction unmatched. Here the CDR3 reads CASSKRSGLSYNEQFF. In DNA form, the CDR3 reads TGTGCCAGCAGCAAACGTAGCGGGCTATCCTACAATGAGCAGTTCTTC.

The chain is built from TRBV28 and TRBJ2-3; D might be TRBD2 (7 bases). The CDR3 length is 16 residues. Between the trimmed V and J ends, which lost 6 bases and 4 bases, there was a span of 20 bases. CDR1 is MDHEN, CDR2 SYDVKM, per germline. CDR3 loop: CASSSGGRGKADTQYF. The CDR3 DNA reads TGTGCCAGCAGCTCAGGAGGGAGGGGGAAAGCAGATACGCAGTATTTT.

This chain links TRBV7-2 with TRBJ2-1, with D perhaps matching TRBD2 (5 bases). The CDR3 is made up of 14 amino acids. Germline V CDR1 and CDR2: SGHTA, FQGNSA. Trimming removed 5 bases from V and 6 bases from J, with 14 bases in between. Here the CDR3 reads CASSPPRRPNEQFF. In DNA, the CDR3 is TGTGCCAGCAGCCCCCCGAGGAGGCCCAATGAGCAGTTCTTC.

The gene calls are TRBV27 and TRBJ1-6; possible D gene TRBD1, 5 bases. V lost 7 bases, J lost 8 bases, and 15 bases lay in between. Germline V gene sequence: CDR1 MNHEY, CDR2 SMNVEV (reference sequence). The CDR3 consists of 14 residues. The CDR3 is CASNKAGLYSPLHF. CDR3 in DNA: TGTGCCAGCAATAAGGCAGGGTTGTATTCACCCCTCCACTTT.

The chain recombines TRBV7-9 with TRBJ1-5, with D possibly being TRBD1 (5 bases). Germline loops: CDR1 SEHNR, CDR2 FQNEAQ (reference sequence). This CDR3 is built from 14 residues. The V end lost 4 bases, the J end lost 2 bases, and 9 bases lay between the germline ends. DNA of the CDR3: TGTGCCAGCAGCTCCGTCAGGGGCAATCAGCCCCAGCATTTT. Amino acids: CASSSVRGNQPQHF.

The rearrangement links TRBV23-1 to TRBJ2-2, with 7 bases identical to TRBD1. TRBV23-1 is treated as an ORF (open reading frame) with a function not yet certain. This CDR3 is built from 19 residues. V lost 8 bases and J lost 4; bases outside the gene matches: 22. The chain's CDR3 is CASAQGIDRAQSSTGELFF. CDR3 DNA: TGCGCCAGCGCGCAAGGGATAGACAGGGCCCAAAGCTCCACCGGGGAGCTGTTTTTT.